A single T cell receptor (beta chain) is shown here with its context. This clonotype was recorded many times. The antigen this receptor binds is unknown. Base quality data are lacking; no much larger clone is found one base away. There are 13 amino acids in the CDR3, from cysteine to phenylalanine inclusive. Only the CDR3 DNA is retained, 39 bases long and in frame from the first base. Based on the germline V gene (reference sequence), the CDR1 and CDR2 sequences are SEHNR and FQNEAQ. V is pared back by 5 bases and J by 4 bases, with 9 bases lying between the germline termini. Ficoll-Paque density gradient centrifugation was the method used to isolate PBMCs. These data originate in a study of T-cell memory formation after mild COVID-19 (dated by TCRdb to the early 2020s). Background on the whole study: TCR sequence clusters from the two donors were found to be largely donor specific. In two donors, T-cell clones that expanded and contracted after mild COVID-19 were tracked by sequencing TCRalpha and TCRbeta repertoires over time. Two young, previously healthy adult volunteers, one female and one male, were included in the cohort. What the work shows at the level of the full study, not this receptor alone: Contracting CD4+ clones were located mainly in the CM and EM memory subsets, whereas CD8+ clones were found to be enriched in EMRA. Some responding clones were detected in pre-infection memory, suggesting pre-existing cross-reactive memory T cells joined the SARS-CoV-2 response. Whether the second-wave clones peaking on day 37 were SARS-CoV-2 specific was not confirmed. From day 15 to 85, contracting clones showed balanced CD4/CD8 phenotypes, whereas a second wave of clones that expanded from day 15 to 37 leaned towards CD4+. Only a couple of mild cases were covered by the study, and larger cohorts that include severe cases with pre-infection samples were considered necessary.

The listed sequencing device is Illumina NovaSeq 6000. TCRalpha and TCRbeta cDNA libraries were built by 5'RACE with constant-segment primers, adding sample barcodes and unique molecular identifiers. RNA was extracted from every sample with Trizol reagent. Libraries were amplified in two PCR steps, with a second sample barcode and Illumina TruSeq adapters added in the second step. Sequencing of the libraries was done on an Illumina NovaSeq, producing 2 x 150 bp paired-end reads. The study's own analysis went as follows. With migec v1.2.7, reads were demultiplexed and then collapsed into UMI-guided consensus sequences. With mixcr v2.1.11, UMI consensuses were aligned to TRA and TRB V and J templates and assembled into clonotypes. Expanded or contracted clonotypes were those called significant by both edgeR and NoisET, with noise models trained on biological replicates. For edgeR calls, a false discovery rate-adjusted p below 0.01 and a log2 fold-change threshold of 1 were applied. As an exploratory analysis of dynamics, max-normalized trajectories of the 1000 most abundant clonotypes were examined by PCA with hierarchical clustering. Separately sequenced CD4+ and CD8+ repertoires were used to assign a CD4 or CD8 phenotype to each responding clone. TCRdb reprocessed the public reads (quality trimming at Q25 with fastp, clone calling with MiXCR) and kept in-frame beta chains. Every entry covers one CDR3 protein and lists the most common genes and DNA from its rows. TCRdb's processing, not the authors', yielded these V and J calls. The sample yields approximately 350,000 distinct CDR3 sequences; 14% were counted once. The ten largest clonotypes hold around a fifth of the sample.

The chain is made from TRBV7-9 and TRBJ1-5; TRBD1 might be the D gene, on 5 matching bases. Input material: PBMCs or a T cell subset sorted from them (not recorded which). This TCR derives from a man younger than 35 who had mild COVID-19 (a few samples of this study predate the infection). The sample titles of this study are shuffled in the database, so cell type and time point are left out; the donor was told from shared clones. The CDR3 sequence is CASSRDRNQPQHF. At the DNA level, the sequence is TGTGCCAGCAGCCGCGACAGAAATCAGCCCCAGCATTTT. The full variable domain, completed from the reference TRBV7-9 and TRBJ1-5 proteins outside the CDR3, reads DTGVSQNPRHKITKRGQNVTFRCDPISEHNRLYWYRQTLGQGPEFLTYFQNEAQLEKSRLLSDRFSAERPKGSFSTLEIQRTEQGDSAMYLCASSRDRNQPQHFGDGTRLSIL.